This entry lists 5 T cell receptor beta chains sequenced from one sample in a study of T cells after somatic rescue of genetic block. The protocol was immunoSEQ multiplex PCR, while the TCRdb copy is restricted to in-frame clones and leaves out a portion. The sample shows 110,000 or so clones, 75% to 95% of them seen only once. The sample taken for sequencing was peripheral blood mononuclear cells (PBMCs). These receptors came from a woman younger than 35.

The CDR3 region is CASSSGQGMRSIHSPLHF. CDR3 DNA sequence: TGTGCCAGCAGCTCCGGACAGGGGATGAGAAGCATCCATTCACCCCTCCACTTT. The J gene is TRBJ1-6, the V gene TRBV7-9; 9 bases match TRBD1. The CDR3 spans 18 residues. CDR1 and CDR2 from the germline V gene are SEHNR and FQNEAQ (reference sequence). J was trimmed by 8 bases and V by 4 bases; bases with no gene match: 15.

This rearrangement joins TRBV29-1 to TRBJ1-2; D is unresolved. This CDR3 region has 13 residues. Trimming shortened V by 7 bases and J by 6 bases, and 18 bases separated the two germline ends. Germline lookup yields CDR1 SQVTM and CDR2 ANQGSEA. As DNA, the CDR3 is TGCAGCGCCGTCTACGTGAGGGCGGATGGCTACACCTTC. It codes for CSAVYVRADGYTF.

CDR3 amino acids: CASSFTSASYNEQFF. DNA for the CDR3: TGTGCCAGCAGCTTTACTAGCGCCTCCTACAATGAGCAGTTCTTC. V gene TRBV7-2 combines with J gene TRBJ2-1; 7 nucleotides align to TRBD2. Trimming cost V 3 bases and J 0 bases; bases outside gene matches: 2. Germline V CDR1 and CDR2: SGHTA, FQGNSA. The CDR3 consists of 15 residues. Using reference TRBV7-2 and TRBJ2-1 for the parts outside the CDR3, the full variable domain is GAGVSQSPSNKVTEKGKDVELRCDPISGHTALYWYRQSLGQGLEFLIYFQGNSAPDKSGLPSDRFSAERTGGSVSTLTIQRTQQEDSAVYLCASSFTSASYNEQFFGPGTRLTVL.

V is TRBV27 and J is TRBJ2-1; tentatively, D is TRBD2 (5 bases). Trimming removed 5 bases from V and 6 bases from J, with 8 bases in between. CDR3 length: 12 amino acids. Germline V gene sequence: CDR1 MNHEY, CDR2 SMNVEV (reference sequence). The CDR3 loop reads CASSLRGNEQFF. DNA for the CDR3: TGTGCCAGCAGTCTCCGGGGCAATGAGCAGTTCTTC.

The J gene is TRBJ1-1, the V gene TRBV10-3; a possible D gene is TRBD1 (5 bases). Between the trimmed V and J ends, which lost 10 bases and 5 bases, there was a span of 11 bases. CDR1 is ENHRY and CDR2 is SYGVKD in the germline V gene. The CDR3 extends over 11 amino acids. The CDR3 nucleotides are TGTGCCACCAGGGAAGAGACTGAAGCTTTCTTT. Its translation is CATREETEAFF.